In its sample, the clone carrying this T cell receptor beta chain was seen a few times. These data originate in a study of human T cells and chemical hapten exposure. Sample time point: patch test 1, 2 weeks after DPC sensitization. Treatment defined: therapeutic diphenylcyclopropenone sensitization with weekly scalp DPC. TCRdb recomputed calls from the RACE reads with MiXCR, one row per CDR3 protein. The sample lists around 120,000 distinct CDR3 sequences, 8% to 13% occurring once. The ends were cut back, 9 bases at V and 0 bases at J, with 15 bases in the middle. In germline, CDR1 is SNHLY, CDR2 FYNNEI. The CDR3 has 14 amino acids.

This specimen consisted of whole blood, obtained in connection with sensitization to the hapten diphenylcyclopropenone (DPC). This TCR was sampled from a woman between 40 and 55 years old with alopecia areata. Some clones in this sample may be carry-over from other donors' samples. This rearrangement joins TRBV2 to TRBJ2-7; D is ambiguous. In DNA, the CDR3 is TGTGCCAGTCGACTCGCCGCACTCTCCTACGAGCAGTACTTC. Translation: CASRLAALSYEQYF.